The 2 T cell receptor beta chains below were found in one sample sequenced in a study of OX40 agonist ivuxolimab in advanced cancers. Generated by immunoSEQ multiplex PCR, the TCRdb table keeps only in-frame clones and is missing some. Of about 91,000 clones detected, 84% appear once; the ten largest clones hold 1.1%. The sequencing used CD4+ or CD8+ T cells sorted from blood, collected in a trial of the OX40 agonist ivuxolimab. The receptors stem from an adult with an advanced solid tumor such as melanoma, head and neck, liver or kidney cancer.

The CDR3: CASSLGTGGGNQPQHF. In DNA form, the CDR3 reads TGCGCCAGCAGCTTGGGAACAGGGGGTGGCAATCAGCCCCAGCATTTT. The J gene is TRBJ1-5, the V gene TRBV5-1, with 8 bases lining up with TRBD1. This CDR3 is built from 16 residues. Per germline, CDR1 SGHRS and CDR2 YFSETQ. V was pared by 0 bases and J by 2 bases, with 4 bases of the junction left unmatched.

The chain recombines TRBV5-4 with TRBJ2-1; TRBD1 aligns across 10 bases. Looked up from germline, CDR1 is SGHNT and CDR2 is YYREEE (reference sequence). The CDR3 runs 16 residues. After removal of 5 bases from V and 0 bases from J, the junction contained 5 bases not matched to a gene. CDR3 sequence: CASRKGQGSSYNEQFF. CDR3 DNA: TGTGCCAGCAGAAAGGGACAGGGGAGCTCCTACAATGAGCAGTTCTTC.